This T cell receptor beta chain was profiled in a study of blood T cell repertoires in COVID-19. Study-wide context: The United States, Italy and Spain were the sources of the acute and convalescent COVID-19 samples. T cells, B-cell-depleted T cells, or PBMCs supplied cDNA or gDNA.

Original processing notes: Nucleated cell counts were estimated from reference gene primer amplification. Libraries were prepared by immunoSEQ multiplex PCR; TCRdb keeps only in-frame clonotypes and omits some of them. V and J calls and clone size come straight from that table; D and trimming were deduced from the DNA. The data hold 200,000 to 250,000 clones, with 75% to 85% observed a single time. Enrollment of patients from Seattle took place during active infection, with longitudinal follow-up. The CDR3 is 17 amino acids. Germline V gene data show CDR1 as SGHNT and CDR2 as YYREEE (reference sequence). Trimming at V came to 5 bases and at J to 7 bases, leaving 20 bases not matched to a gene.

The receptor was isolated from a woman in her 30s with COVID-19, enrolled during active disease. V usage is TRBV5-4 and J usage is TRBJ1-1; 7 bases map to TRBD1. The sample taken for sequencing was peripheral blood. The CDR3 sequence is CASRFIQTPGQWVEAFF. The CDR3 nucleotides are TGTGCCAGCAGGTTTATACAGACCCCGGGACAGTGGGTTGAAGCTTTCTTT.